These 24 T cell receptor beta chains share one sample of origin, sequenced in a study of T cell responses to AZD1222 COVID-19 vaccine. Repertoires were generated with immunoSEQ multiplex PCR, while TCRdb's copy carries only in-frame clones and drops some. This table holds 200,000 to 250,000 clones, about 94% found once. Sequencing used peripheral blood, obtained 28 days after the second dose of the MenACWY control vaccine. Receptors originate from an adult who received the MenACWY meningococcal vaccine as a control.

The chain employs TRBV24-1 and TRBJ2-6, with D perhaps assigned TRBD1 or TRBD2 (5 bases each). CDR3 length: 18 amino acids. Germline CDR1 is KGHDR and CDR2 is SFDVKD. Trimming removed 1 base at V and 0 bases at J, with 12 bases between. The CDR3 is CATSDFGGTSSGANVLTF. CDR3 bases: TGTGCCACCAGTGATTTTGGGGGAACTAGCTCTGGGGCCAACGTCCTGACTTTC.

The genes are TRBV5-4 and TRBJ1-5; D is possibly TRBD1 (5 bases). Germline CDR1 reads SGHNT; CDR2 reads YYREEE (reference sequence). CDR3 length equals 18 residues. V was shortened by 0 bases and J by 2 bases, with 18 bases between the two germline ends. CDR3 residues: CASSLAGRARGGNQPQHF. The CDR3 DNA reads TGTGCCAGCAGCTTGGCCGGCAGGGCCAGAGGGGGCAATCAGCCCCAGCATTTT.

The chain is built from TRBV15 and TRBJ1-3; no firm D call. This CDR3 has 14 residues. Germline V gene data show CDR1 as LNHNV and CDR2 as YYDKDF (reference sequence). Trimming cost V 2 bases and J 1 base, with 6 bases left between them. The CDR3 region is CATSRTNSGNTIYF. For the CDR3, the DNA is TGTGCCACCAGCAGAACGAATTCTGGAAACACCATATATTTT. The whole variable domain, filled in from reference TRBV15 and TRBJ1-3, reads DAMVIQNPRYQVTQFGKPVTLSCSQTLNHNVMYWYQQKSSQAPKLLFHYYDKDFNNEADTPDNFQSRRPNTSFCFLDIRSPGLGDTAMYLCATSRTNSGNTIYFGEGSWLTVV.

The rearrangement links TRBV3-1 (or the pseudogene TRBV3-2) to TRBJ2-1; TRBD2 matches 7 bases. This CDR3 has 13 amino acids. The germline V gene has CDR1 LGHDT and CDR2 YNNKEL (reference sequence). Trimming removed 3 bases from V and 10 bases from J; junction bases left unmatched: 6. The CDR3, as DNA: TGTGCCAGCAGCCACTTGGGGGGGAGAGAGCAGTTCTTC. Amino acids: CASSHLGGREQFF.

This rearrangement joins TRBV24-1 to TRBJ2-3; 7 bases are a match to TRBD2. This CDR3 region has 14 residues. The J segment lost 4 bases and the V segment lost 5 bases, leaving 5 bases of the junction unmatched. CDR1 KGHDR and CDR2 SFDVKD come from the germline V gene. Here the CDR3 DNA reads TGTGCCACCAGTGGCCAGCGGGGACCAGATACGCAGTATTTT. Protein: CATSGQRGPDTQYF.

The rearrangement links TRBV6-5 to TRBJ1-3; D remains unclear. Germline CDR1 reads MNHEY; CDR2 reads SVGAGI. The V gene lost 10 bases and the J gene lost 1 base, with 11 bases spanning the gap. This CDR3 is 13 amino acids long. The CDR3 DNA reads as TGTGCCACCATTTCCTATTCTGGAAACACCATATATTTT. Translating gives CATISYSGNTIYF.

The CDR3 reads CASSVVRRQLTSYEQYF. CDR3 nucleotide sequence: TGTGCCAGCAGCGTAGTAAGGCGGCAGCTTACTTCCTACGAGCAGTACTTC. The rearrangement links TRBV9 to TRBJ2-7, with D hard to call. Germline CDR1 and CDR2: SGDLS and YYNGEE. V gave up 0 bases and J gave up 1 base, with 17 bases separating them. The CDR3 consists of 17 residues.

The chain employs TRBV4-1 and TRBJ2-7; no clear D gene. Trimming removed 1 base from V and 2 bases from J, with 15 bases in between. Germline CDR1 is MGHRA and CDR2 is YSYEKL. The CDR3 length is 16 residues. CDR3 loop: CASSQVLGLGTYEQYF. CDR3 nucleotide sequence: TGCGCCAGCAGCCAAGTCCTCGGATTAGGGACCTACGAGCAGTACTTC.

The chain recombines TRBV5-6 with TRBJ2-1; no reliable D call. The V and J ends lost 0 bases and 4 bases respectively, with 5 bases between them. This CDR3 has 13 residues. CDR1 is SGHDT and CDR2 is YYEEEE in the germline V gene. The CDR3 is CASSLASYNEQFF. The CDR3 DNA follows: TGTGCCAGCAGCTTGGCCTCGTACAATGAGCAGTTCTTC.

The chain links TRBV9 to TRBJ1-3; D might be TRBD1 (6 bases). Trimming shortened V by 3 bases and J by 1 base, and 11 bases separated the two germline ends. The CDR3 is made up of 15 amino acids. Germline values: CDR1 SGDLS, CDR2 YYNGEE. CDR3 sequence (DNA): TGTGCCAGCAGCGCCTTTACAGGGTCTGGAAACACCATATATTTT. Residues: CASSAFTGSGNTIYF.

The chain joins TRBV28 to TRBJ1-6, with 11 bases that match TRBD1. Looked up from germline, CDR1 is MDHEN and CDR2 is SYDVKM. The V segment lost 4 bases and the J segment 7 bases; nucleotides outside the gene matches: 3. The CDR3 length is 15 residues. The CDR3 spells CASSSGTGGNSPLHF. DNA of the CDR3: TGTGCCAGCAGTTCGGGGACAGGGGGAAATTCACCCCTCCACTTT.

V and J are TRBV7-3 and TRBJ1-1; D call uncertain. The ends were cut back, 0 bases at V and 0 bases at J, with 23 bases in the middle. CDR1 SGHTA and CDR2 FQGTGA come from the germline V gene. The CDR3 runs to 20 residues. The CDR3 loop is CASSLTPRRFVCKMNTEAFF. The CDR3 DNA sequence: TGTGCCAGCAGCTTAACCCCCCGACGTTTCGTTTGCAAGATGAACACTGAAGCTTTCTTT.

The chain is built from TRBV19 and TRBJ1-6; D unresolved. Trimming removed 1 base from V and 10 bases from J, with 11 bases in between. Germline-derived CDR1 and CDR2 are LNHDA and SQIVND (reference sequence). This CDR3 spans 14 amino acids. The CDR3 sequence is CASSIGARHSPLHF. The CDR3 region has the DNA TGTGCCAGTAGTATAGGGGCCCGGCACTCACCCCTCCACTTT.

V usage is TRBV9 and J usage is TRBJ2-7; D is possibly TRBD1 (5 bases). V gave up 0 bases and J gave up 3 bases, with 25 bases separating them. Germline loops: CDR1 SGDLS, CDR2 YYNGEE. CDR3 length: 19 residues. The CDR3 region is CASSVDVWGRSTSIYEQYF. In DNA, the CDR3 is TGTGCCAGCAGCGTAGACGTCTGGGGCCGGAGCACGTCTATCTACGAGCAGTACTTC. Full variable domain (rest looked up from reference TRBV9 and TRBJ2-7): DSGVTQTPKHLITATGQRVTLRCSPRSGDLSVYWYQQSLDQGLQFLIQYYNGEERAKGNILERFSAQQFPDLHSELNLSSLELGDSALYFCASSVDVWGRSTSIYEQYFGPGTRLTVT.

The chain links TRBV7-2 to TRBJ2-5, with 13 bases matching TRBD2. V was clipped by 5 bases and J by 1 base; unmatched bases: 4. This CDR3 is 16 amino acids long. Germline-derived CDR1 and CDR2 are SGHTA and FQGNSA. DNA of the CDR3: TGTGCCAGCAGCAGGGGACTAGCGGGGTTCCAAGAGACCCAGTACTTC. Translating it yields CASSRGLAGFQETQYF.

This clone appeared a single time. The V gene is TRBV9, the J gene TRBJ1-1; D gene ambiguous. CDR1 and CDR2 from the germline V gene are SGDLS and YYNGEE. The CDR3 has 13 amino acids. The V end was cut by 4 bases, the J end by 3 bases, with 10 bases between. The CDR3, as DNA: TGTGCCAGCAGCCTGTATTTGGACACTGAAGCTTTCTTT. It translates to CASSLYLDTEAFF.

This rearrangement joins TRBV29-1 to TRBJ1-2, with D possibly being TRBD1 (5 bases). Germline values: CDR1 SQVTM, CDR2 ANQGSEA. The V gene lost 5 bases and the J gene lost 8 bases, with 9 bases spanning the gap. The CDR3 is made up of 10 amino acids. CDR3 coding DNA: TGCAGCGTTACCGACAGAGGCTACACCTTC. It encodes CSVTDRGYTF.

The genes are TRBV7-9 and TRBJ2-7, with 7 nucleotides matching TRBD1. Germline V CDR1 and CDR2: SEHNR, FQNEAQ (reference sequence). The CDR3 runs to 15 residues. Germline trimming cut 0 bases from V and 0 bases from J; bases unmatched to any gene: 2. CDR3 sequence (DNA): TGTGCCAGCAGCTTAGCGACAGGGAGCTCCTACGAGCAGTACTTC. The encoded protein is CASSLATGSSYEQYF.

The V call is TRBV28, the J call TRBJ2-7; a weak D match, TRBD2 (5 bases). The length of the CDR3 is 15 residues. Trimming shortened V by 2 bases and J by 2 bases, and 13 bases separated the two germline ends. The germline gives CDR1 MDHEN, CDR2 SYDVKM. CDR3: CASSLARRVTYEQYF. CDR3 nucleotide sequence: TGTGCCAGCAGTTTAGCTCGGCGGGTCACCTACGAGCAGTACTTC. Full variable domain (missing parts from reference TRBV28 and TRBJ2-7): DVKVTQSSRYLVKRTGEKVFLECVQDMDHENMFWYRQDPGLGLRLIYFSYDVKMKEKGDIPEGYSVSREKKERFSLILESASTNQTSMYLCASSLARRVTYEQYFGPGTRLTVT.

This clone has just a few counts. V gene TRBV3-1 (or the pseudogene TRBV3-2) combines with J gene TRBJ1-1; the D gene is possibly TRBD1 (6 bases). CDR3 length: 14 amino acids. Germline V CDR1 and CDR2: LGHDT, YNNKEL (reference sequence). The V gene lost 4 bases and the J gene lost 0 bases, with 9 bases spanning the gap. The CDR3 DNA follows: TGTGCCAGCAGCCGCGGACAGATGAACACTGAAGCTTTCTTT. This codes for CASSRGQMNTEAFF.

A few counts support this clone. DNA for the CDR3: TGTGCCAGCAGGTATCAGGAGCCCCTAGGGGAGCCTTACCAAGAGACCCAGTACTTC. Its translation: CASRYQEPLGEPYQETQYF. The rearrangement joins TRBV28 to TRBJ2-5; D tentatively reads TRBD1 or TRBD2 (5 bases each). V gave up 6 bases and J gave up 0 bases, with 26 bases separating them. The germline V gene has CDR1 MDHEN and CDR2 SYDVKM. This CDR3 region has 19 residues.

This clone was detected only once. J is TRBJ2-1 and V is TRBV27; TRBD2 matches at 8 bases. Trimming removed 2 bases from V and 4 bases from J; junction bases left unmatched: 4. The CDR3 loop spans 15 amino acids. Germline loops: CDR1 MNHEY, CDR2 SMNVEV (reference sequence). The CDR3 DNA is TGTGCCAGCAGTTTAGGAACTAGCGGTTACAATGAGCAGTTCTTC. Protein sequence: CASSLGTSGYNEQFF.

The chain carries TRBV28 and TRBJ1-2; possible D gene TRBD1, 5 bases. The germline V and J ends were trimmed by 5 bases and 3 bases, with 19 bases remaining between them. The V gene's germline CDR1 is MDHEN and CDR2 SYDVKM. The CDR3 runs 16 residues. The CDR3 sequence: CASSLGFRTTHYGYTF. The CDR3 DNA reads as TGTGCCAGCAGTCTAGGGTTTCGGACAACCCACTATGGCTACACCTTC.

The chain combines TRBV9 with TRBJ2-3; D unclear. The germline V gene encodes CDR1 SGDLS and CDR2 YYNGEE. The V end was cut by 3 bases, the J end by 0 bases, with 8 bases between. The CDR3 totals 14 residues. CDR3 sequence (DNA): TGTGCCAGCAGCGGACCGCGTAGCACAGATACGCAGTATTTT. This translates into CASSGPRSTDTQYF.